This T cell receptor (beta chain) was recovered during a study of shared clonotypes between healthy human individuals. CD4+ cell separation produced CD45RA+ naive and CD45RA-negative memory subsets. Notes on this clone: The antigen is undetermined.

This CDR3 has 16 residues. Trimming stripped 7 bases from V and 2 bases from J, with 17 bases between. CDR1 is SNHLY and CDR2 is FYNNEI in the germline V gene. Genomic DNA belonging to each subset was distributed in equal measure over several immunoSEQ plates. Profiled with immunoSEQ multiplex PCR; TCRdb holds only in-frame clones, not every one. Of millions of clones detected, approximately 93% appear once; the ten largest clones hold about 0.39%. Regarding the study as a whole: Few donors limited the genetic and exposure-history diversity represented.

The chain links TRBV2 to TRBJ2-2, with D uncertain. This receptor was identified in a man between 18 and 35 years old in good health. Some clones in this sample may be carry-over from other donors' samples. The specimen was naive CD4+ T cells from PBMCs. Indicated subset: CD45RA+ positively selected. The CDR3 region is CASIERSNSNTGELFF. As DNA, the CDR3 is TGTGCCAGCATTGAGCGTTCGAACAGCAACACCGGGGAGCTGTTTTTT.